This TCR beta chain was identified during a study of shared clonotypes between healthy human individuals. Whole-study findings and limits: It was observed that roughly 5.1% of naive CD4 clonotypes were shared across a handful of donors.

Assay: immunoSEQ multiplex PCR; the TCRdb copy retains only in-frame clones and omits some. The sample holds 230,000 or so clones, over 60% seen once. The CDR3 is 18 amino acids. V lost 4 bases and J lost 0; bases outside the gene matches: 11. Germline-derived CDR1 and CDR2 are SGHDT and YYEEEE. Ten or more counts support this clone. Its specificity is not known. This sequence was found in a man under 40 in good health. The chain couples TRBV5-6 to TRBJ2-7; 12 nucleotides agree with TRBD1. The sequencing input was memory CD4+ T cells sorted from blood. As to subset: CD45RA-negative fraction. The CDR3 protein is CASSRRGTGGPSSYEQYF. The CDR3 bases are TGTGCCAGCAGCAGGAGGGGGACAGGGGGCCCAAGCTCCTACGAGCAGTACTTC.